Below, 13 T cell receptor beta chains from the same sample are listed, as sequenced in a study of CD8+ T cells in alopecia areata. Extraction and reverse transcription of RNA yielded cDNA as the sequencing template. Profiling relied on immunoSEQ multiplex PCR, and the TCRdb table lists in-frame clones only, not all of them. Of more than 90,000 clones in the sample, around 61% were seen once. The sequencing input was CD4+ T cells sorted from blood. All receptors come from a human donor in good health.

The chain uses TRBV29-1 and TRBJ1-2, with TRBD1 matching 11 bases. Looked up from germline, CDR1 is SQVTM and CDR2 is ANQGSEA. The CDR3 is 11 amino acids. The J segment lost 8 bases and the V segment lost 7 bases, leaving 3 bases of the junction unmatched. CDR3 region: CSAWTGGGYTF. The DNA of the CDR3 is TGCAGCGCCTGGACAGGGGGCGGCTACACCTTC.

This chain uses TRBV4-1 with TRBJ1-5; the D gene is possibly TRBD1 (5 bases). Trimming shortened V by 6 bases and J by 11 bases, and 23 bases separated the two germline ends. This CDR3 comprises 15 residues. From germline, CDR1 is MGHRA and CDR2 YSYEKL. CDR3 loop: CASSTPGTGRGAQHF. The DNA of the CDR3 is TGCGCCAGCAGTACTCCCGGGACGGGCCGGGGAGCCCAGCATTTT.

This chain links TRBV18 with TRBJ2-3, with no clear D. The CDR3 consists of 12 residues. Germline CDR1 and CDR2: KGHSH and LQKENI. Trimming stripped 8 bases from V and 4 bases from J, with 10 bases between. CDR3 region: CASTRPPDTQYF. CDR3 nucleotide sequence: TGTGCCAGCACCCGGCCCCCAGATACGCAGTATTTT.

This clone turned up a few times. A read error is possible here, since a much larger clone lies one base away. Additional DNA sequences in this sample encode the identical CDR3. V gene TRBV11-2 combines with J gene TRBJ2-2; D ambiguous. Germline CDR1 and CDR2: SGHAT and FQNNGV. V lost 4 bases, J lost 3 bases, and 3 bases lay in between. This CDR3 spans 12 amino acids. DNA of the CDR3: TGTGCCAGCAGCTCCGACACCGGGGAGCTGTTTTTT. Protein product: CASSSDTGELFF. Using reference TRBV11-2 and TRBJ2-2 for the parts outside the CDR3, the full variable domain is EAGVAQSPRYKIIEKRQSVAFWCNPISGHATLYWYQQILGQGPKLLIQFQNNGVVDDSQLPKDRFSAERLKGVDSTLKIQPAKLEDSAVYLCASSSDTGELFFGEGSRLTVL.

The chain employs TRBV11-2 and TRBJ1-6; 9 bases are shared with TRBD1. Germline trimming cut 5 bases from V and 7 bases from J; bases unmatched to any gene: 3. This CDR3 region has 14 residues. Germline V gives CDR1 SGHAT, CDR2 FQNNGV. CDR3 amino acids: CASSPGTGNSPLHF. The CDR3, as DNA: TGTGCCAGCAGCCCAGGGACAGGGAATTCACCCCTCCACTTT.

V usage is TRBV5-6 and J usage is TRBJ1-6; possible D gene TRBD1, 6 bases. The ends were cut back, 4 bases at V and 6 bases at J, with 17 bases in the middle. CDR1 is SGHDT, CDR2 YYEEEE, per germline. The CDR3 runs to 16 residues. The CDR3 here is CASSIRGSTTNSPLHF. The CDR3 nucleotides are TGTGCCAGCAGCATCAGGGGTAGTACAACTAATTCACCCCTCCACTTT.

The V call is TRBV4-2, the J call TRBJ1-2; 9 nucleotides align to TRBD1. J gave up 4 bases and V 4 bases, and 10 bases lay outside the gene matches. The germline CDR1 and CDR2 sequences are LGHNA and YNFKEQ. The CDR3 runs to 16 residues. The CDR3 DNA reads TGTGCCAGCAGCCGCCTGGGGGGACAGGGACCCTATGGCTACACCTTC. This sequence encodes CASSRLGGQGPYGYTF.

Turning to this clone: Germline and junction disagree at one end, which may indicate a read error. The CDR3 reads CASSPPGQGRRNF. The CDR3, as DNA: TGTGCCAGCAGCCCCCCGGGACAGGGAAGAAGAAACTTC. This chain uses TRBV11-1 with TRBJ2-5; 9 bases are a match to TRBD1. Germline CDR1 is SGHAT and CDR2 is FQDESV (reference sequence). This CDR3 has 13 amino acids.

J is TRBJ2-2 and V is TRBV30, with D perhaps TRBD1 or TRBD2 (6 bases each). Germline assignment: CDR1 GTSNPN and CDR2 SVGIG (reference sequence). The CDR3 extends over 15 amino acids. Trimming shortened V by 0 bases and J by 5 bases, and 13 bases separated the two germline ends. CDR3 sequence reads: CAWSVRGRGTGELFF. CDR3 bases: TGTGCCTGGAGTGTCCGGGGGCGTGGGACCGGGGAGCTGTTTTTT.

Concerning this clone: Additional DNA sequences in this sample encode the identical CDR3. The chain carries TRBV2 and TRBJ1-5; 7 bases are shared with TRBD1. The CDR3 covers 15 residues. Germline CDR1 SNHLY, CDR2 FYNNEI. V dropped 2 bases and J dropped 2; count of bases not matched to a gene: 3. Here the CDR3 reads CASSERGLGNQPQHF. The CDR3 DNA sequence: TGTGCCAGCAGTGAAAGGGGGCTTGGCAATCAGCCCCAGCATTTT.

The chain links TRBV7-9 to TRBJ1-1, with 7 nucleotides matching TRBD1. The V gene's germline CDR1 is SEHNR and CDR2 FQNEAQ (reference sequence). This CDR3 region has 14 residues. With V trimmed by 5 bases and J by 1 base, 4 bases remained unmatched. The CDR3, as DNA: TGTGCCAGCAGCCCAACAGGGGCGAACACTGAAGCTTTCTTT. Encoded protein: CASSPTGANTEAFF.

This clone occurred a few times. The rearrangement links TRBV23-1 to TRBJ2-5; a possible D gene is TRBD2 (6 bases). TRBV23-1 has ORF status, its function being uncertain. The CDR3 is 14 amino acids. V lost 5 bases and J lost 1, with 11 bases in between. CDR3 coding DNA: TGCGCCAGCAGTTCGGCGGGACTCCAAGAGACCCAGTACTTC. It is translated as CASSSAGLQETQYF.

V usage is TRBV15 and J usage is TRBJ1-4; 7 bases line up with TRBD1. Germline V gene lookup returns CDR1 LNHNV and CDR2 YYDKDF (reference sequence). The V and J ends lost 6 bases and 8 bases, in that order; junction bases with no gene match: 12. The CDR3 spans 15 residues. The CDR3 protein is CATSPQGTSGEKLFF. For the CDR3, the DNA is TGTGCCACCAGTCCACAGGGGACCTCCGGCGAAAAACTGTTTTTT. The full variable domain, completed using reference TRBV15 and TRBJ1-4, is DAMVIQNPRYQVTQFGKPVTLSCSQTLNHNVMYWYQQKSSQAPKLLFHYYDKDFNNEADTPDNFQSRRPNTSFCFLDIRSPGLGDTAMYLCATSPQGTSGEKLFFGSGTQLSVL.